Sequencing of this TCR beta chain was carried out in a study of stem cell transplantation in POMP-related autoinflammatory disease. Study information: Hypothesis: faulty thymoproteasomes impair CD8+ T-cell selection, skewing TRB repertoires. CD8+ T cells were low and CD4+ cells naive-skewed before transplant. Study-wide results and limits: PRAID patients trended toward lower TRB diversity and higher clonality in all analyzed T-cell subsets. In PRAID patients, the number of distinct TRB V-J gene pairings was restricted.

In this sample, this clone turned up once. The antigen is unknown. The protocol was immunoSEQ multiplex PCR, while the TCRdb copy is restricted to in-frame clones and leaves out a portion. There are approximately 30,000 clones in the sample; around 88% occur only once, and under 0.75% lies in the top ten. Germline CDR1 SGHRS, CDR2 YFSETQ. The CDR3 is 13 amino acids. The germline V and J ends were trimmed by 4 bases and 3 bases, with 11 bases remaining between them. This TCR was sampled from a human donor with POMP-related autoinflammation and immune dysregulation (PRAID). This chain connects TRBV5-1 to TRBJ2-7; D is perhaps TRBD1 or TRBD2 (5 bases each). The sequenced sample was CD4+ T cells from PBMCs, obtained before stem cell transplantation. The CDR3: CASSEGRFYEQYF. In DNA, the CDR3 is TGCGCCAGCAGCGAGGGACGATTCTACGAGCAGTACTTC.